This T cell receptor (beta chain) was identified in a study of CXCR3-negative and CXCR3-positive naive CD8 T cells. Turning to the study itself: For each library, about 1.5 +/- 0.3 million TRB reads were obtained, roughly 140 million in total.

CDR1 and CDR2 from the germline V gene are LNHNV and YYDKDF (reference sequence). This CDR3 is 18 amino acids long. Study-level points and caveats: Naive subsets showed comparable surface CD5, and TCR interaction strength was also inferred from TRB CDR3 physicochemistry. A higher hydrophobicity marked the TRB CDR3s of CXCR3-positive naive cells versus CXCR3-negative naive cells. Similar TRBV-TRBJ usage was seen in naive cells (both CXCR3-negative and CXCR3-positive), but memory cells differed.

UMI-labeled 5' RACE yielded the TRB cDNA libraries. TCRdb re-analyzed the 5' RACE reads; it lists each CDR3 protein once, without DNA. The sample yields tens of thousands of distinct CDR3 sequences, of which the top ten take up about 1.5%. Comments on this clonotype: Its antigen is as yet unknown.

The V gene is TRBV15, the J gene TRBJ2-3; TCRdb proposes TRBD2, but this gene call is untestable without DNA. This receptor was obtained from a human donor in good health. Some clones in this sample may be carry-over from other donors' samples. The specimen sequenced was naive CXCR3- CD8+ T cells from blood. As for subset: CD45RO-CCR7+CD27+CD95- naive CD8+ T cells lacking CXCR3 (TNR3-). CDR3 in amino acids: CATREEGILREATDTQYF. Full variable domain (missing parts from reference TRBV15 and TRBJ2-3): DAMVIQNPRYQVTQFGKPVTLSCSQTLNHNVMYWYQQKSSQAPKLLFHYYDKDFNNEADTPDNFQSRRPNTSFCFLDIRSPGLGDTAMYLCATREEGILREATDTQYFGPGTRLTVL.